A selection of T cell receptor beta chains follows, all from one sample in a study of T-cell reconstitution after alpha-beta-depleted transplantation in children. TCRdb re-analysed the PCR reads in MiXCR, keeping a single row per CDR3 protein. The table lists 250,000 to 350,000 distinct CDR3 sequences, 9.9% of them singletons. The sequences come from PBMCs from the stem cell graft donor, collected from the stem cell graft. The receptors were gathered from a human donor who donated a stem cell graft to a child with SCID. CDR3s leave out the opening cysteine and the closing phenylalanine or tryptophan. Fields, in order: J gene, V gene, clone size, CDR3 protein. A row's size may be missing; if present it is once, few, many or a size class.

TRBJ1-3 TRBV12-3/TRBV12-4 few ASSSRIGVDSGNTIY
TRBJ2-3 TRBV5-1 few ASSLEVWTDTQY
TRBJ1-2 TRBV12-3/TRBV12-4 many ASTATGQTAGGYT
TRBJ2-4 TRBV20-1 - SAPKHGAENIQY
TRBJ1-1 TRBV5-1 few ASSRNWGTEAF
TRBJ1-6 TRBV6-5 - ASSYNGRGSPLH
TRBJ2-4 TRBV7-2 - ASSFLTLLKNIQY
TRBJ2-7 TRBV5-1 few ASSPRGLAGGPFYEQY
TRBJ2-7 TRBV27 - ASSLGGGGLEQY
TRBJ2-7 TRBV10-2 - AVLIAGAYEQY
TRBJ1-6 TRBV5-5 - ASSSQLTGGYSPLH